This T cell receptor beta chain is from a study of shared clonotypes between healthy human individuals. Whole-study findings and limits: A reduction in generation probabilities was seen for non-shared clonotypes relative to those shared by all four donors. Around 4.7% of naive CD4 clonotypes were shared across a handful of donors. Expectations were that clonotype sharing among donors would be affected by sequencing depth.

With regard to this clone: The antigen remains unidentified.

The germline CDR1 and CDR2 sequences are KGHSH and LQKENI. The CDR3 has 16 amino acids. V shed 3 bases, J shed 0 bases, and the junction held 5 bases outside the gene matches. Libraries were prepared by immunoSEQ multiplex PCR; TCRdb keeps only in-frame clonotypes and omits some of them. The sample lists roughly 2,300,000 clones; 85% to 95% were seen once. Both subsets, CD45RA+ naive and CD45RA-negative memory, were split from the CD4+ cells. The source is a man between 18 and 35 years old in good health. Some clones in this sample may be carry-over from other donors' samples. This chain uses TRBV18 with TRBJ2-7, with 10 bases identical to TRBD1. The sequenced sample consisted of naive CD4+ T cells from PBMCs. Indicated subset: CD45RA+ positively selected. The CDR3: CASSPPDRGNSYEQYF. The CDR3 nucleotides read TGTGCCAGCTCACCGCCGGACAGGGGGAACTCCTACGAGCAGTACTTC.